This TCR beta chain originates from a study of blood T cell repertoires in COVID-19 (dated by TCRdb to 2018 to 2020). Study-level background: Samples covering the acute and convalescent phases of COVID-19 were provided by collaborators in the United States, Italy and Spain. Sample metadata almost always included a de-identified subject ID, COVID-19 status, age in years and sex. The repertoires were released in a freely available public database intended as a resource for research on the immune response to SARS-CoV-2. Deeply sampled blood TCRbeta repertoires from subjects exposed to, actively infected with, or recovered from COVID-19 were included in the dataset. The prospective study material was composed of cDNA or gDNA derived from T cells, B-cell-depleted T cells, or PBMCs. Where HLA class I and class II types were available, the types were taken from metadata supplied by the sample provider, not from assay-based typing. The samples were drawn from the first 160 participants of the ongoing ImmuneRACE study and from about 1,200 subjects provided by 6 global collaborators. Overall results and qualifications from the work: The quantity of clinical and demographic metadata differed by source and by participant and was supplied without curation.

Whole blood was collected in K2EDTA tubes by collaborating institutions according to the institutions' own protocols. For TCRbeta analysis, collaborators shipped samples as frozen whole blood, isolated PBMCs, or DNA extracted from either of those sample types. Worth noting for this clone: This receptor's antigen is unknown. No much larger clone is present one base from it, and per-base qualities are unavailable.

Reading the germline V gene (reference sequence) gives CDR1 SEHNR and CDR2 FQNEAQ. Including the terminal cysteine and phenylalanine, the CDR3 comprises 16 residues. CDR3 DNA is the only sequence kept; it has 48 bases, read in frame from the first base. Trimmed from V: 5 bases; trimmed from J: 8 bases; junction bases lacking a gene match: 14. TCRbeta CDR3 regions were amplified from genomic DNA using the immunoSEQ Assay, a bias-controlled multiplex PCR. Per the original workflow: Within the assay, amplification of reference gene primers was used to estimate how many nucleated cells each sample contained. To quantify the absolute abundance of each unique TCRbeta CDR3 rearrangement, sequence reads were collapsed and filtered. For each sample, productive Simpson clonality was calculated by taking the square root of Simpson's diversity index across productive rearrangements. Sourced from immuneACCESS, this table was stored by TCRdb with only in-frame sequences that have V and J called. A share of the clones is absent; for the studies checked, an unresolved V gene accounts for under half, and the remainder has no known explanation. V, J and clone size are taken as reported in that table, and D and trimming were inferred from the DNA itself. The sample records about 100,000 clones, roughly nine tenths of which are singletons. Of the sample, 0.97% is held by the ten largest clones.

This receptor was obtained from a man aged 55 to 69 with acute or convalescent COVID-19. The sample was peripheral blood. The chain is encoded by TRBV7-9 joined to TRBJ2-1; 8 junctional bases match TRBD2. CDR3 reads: CASSPGGTGGAYEQFF. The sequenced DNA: TGTGCCAGCAGCCCCGGCGGTACGGGAGGGGCTTATGAGCAGTTCTTC.